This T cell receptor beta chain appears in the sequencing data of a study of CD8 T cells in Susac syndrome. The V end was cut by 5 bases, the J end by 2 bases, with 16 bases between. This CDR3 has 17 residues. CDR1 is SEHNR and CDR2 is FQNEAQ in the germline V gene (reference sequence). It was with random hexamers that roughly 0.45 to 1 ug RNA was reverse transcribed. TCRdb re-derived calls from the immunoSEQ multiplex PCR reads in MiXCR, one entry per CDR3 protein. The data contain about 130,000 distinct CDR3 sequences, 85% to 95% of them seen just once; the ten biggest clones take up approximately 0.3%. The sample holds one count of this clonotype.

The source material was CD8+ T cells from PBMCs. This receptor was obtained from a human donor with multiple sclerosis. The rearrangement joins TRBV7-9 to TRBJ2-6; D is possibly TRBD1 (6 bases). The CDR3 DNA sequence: TGTGCCAGCAGCGTACAGACCCCAGGGGCTGGGGCCAACGTCCTGACTTTC. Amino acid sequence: CASSVQTPGAGANVLTF.